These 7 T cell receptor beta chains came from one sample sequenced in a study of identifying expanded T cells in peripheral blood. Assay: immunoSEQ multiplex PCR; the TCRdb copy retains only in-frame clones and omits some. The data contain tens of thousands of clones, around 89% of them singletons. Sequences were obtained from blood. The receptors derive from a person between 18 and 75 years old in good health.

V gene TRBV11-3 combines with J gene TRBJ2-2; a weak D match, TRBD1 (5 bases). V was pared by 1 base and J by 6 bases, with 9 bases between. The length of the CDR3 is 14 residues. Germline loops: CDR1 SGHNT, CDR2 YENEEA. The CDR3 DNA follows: TGTGCCAGCAGCTTAGTTCCAGGGTCCGGGGAGCTGTTTTTT. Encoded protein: CASSLVPGSGELFF.

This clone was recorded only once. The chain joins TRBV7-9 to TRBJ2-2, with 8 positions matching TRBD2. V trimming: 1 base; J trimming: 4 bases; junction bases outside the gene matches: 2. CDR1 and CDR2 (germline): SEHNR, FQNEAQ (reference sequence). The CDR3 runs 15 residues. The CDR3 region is CASSLDGRATGELFF. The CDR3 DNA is TGTGCCAGCAGCTTAGACGGGAGGGCCACCGGGGAGCTGTTTTTT.

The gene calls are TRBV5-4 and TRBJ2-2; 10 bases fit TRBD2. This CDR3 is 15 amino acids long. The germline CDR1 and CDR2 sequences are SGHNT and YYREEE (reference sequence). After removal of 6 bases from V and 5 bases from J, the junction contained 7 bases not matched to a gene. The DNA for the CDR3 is TGTGCCAGCACCCTGCAGACTAGCGGGACCGGGGAGCTGTTTTTT. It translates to CASTLQTSGTGELFF.

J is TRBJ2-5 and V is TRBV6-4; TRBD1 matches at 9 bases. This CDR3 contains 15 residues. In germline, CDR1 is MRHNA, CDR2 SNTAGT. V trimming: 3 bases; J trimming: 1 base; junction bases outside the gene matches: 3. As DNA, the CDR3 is TGTGCCAGCAGTGAAGTGACAGGGGGCCAAGAGACCCAGTACTTC. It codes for CASSEVTGGQETQYF.

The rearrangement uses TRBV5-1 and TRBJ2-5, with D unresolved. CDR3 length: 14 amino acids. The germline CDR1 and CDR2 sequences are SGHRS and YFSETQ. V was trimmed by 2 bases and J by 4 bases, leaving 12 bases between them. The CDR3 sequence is CASSFQSSGETQYF. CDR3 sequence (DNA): TGCGCCAGCAGCTTTCAGAGTTCCGGAGAGACCCAGTACTTC.

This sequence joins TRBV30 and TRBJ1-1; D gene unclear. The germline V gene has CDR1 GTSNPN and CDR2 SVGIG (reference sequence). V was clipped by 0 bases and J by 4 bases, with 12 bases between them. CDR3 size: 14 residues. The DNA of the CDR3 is TGTGCCTGGAGTGTACGAGGAGGCCTCACTGAAGCTTTCTTT. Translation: CAWSVRGGLTEAFF.

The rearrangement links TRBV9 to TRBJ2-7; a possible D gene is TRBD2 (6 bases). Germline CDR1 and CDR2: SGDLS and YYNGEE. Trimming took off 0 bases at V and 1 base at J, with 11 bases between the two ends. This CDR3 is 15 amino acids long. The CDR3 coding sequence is TGTGCCAGCAGCGTAGGGGGGGTTCTATCCTACGAGCAGTACTTC. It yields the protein CASSVGGVLSYEQYF.